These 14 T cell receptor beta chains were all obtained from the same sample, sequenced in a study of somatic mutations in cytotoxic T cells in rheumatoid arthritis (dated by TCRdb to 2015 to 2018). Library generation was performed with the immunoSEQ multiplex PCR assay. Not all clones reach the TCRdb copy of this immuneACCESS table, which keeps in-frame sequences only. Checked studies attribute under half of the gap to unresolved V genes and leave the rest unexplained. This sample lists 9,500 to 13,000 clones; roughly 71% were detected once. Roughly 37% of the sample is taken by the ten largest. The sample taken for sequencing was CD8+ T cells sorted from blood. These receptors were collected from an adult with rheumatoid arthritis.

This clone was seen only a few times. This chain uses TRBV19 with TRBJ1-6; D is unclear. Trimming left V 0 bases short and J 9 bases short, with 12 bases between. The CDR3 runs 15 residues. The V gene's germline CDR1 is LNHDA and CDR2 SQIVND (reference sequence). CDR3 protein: CASSIDLGSFSPLHF. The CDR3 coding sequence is TGTGCCAGTAGTATAGATCTGGGGAGTTTTTCACCCCTCCACTTT.

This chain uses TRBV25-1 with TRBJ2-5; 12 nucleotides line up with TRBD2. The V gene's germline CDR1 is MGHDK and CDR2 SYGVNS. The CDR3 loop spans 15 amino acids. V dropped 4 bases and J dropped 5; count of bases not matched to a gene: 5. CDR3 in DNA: TGTGCCAGCAGTGGTACTAGCGGGGGGATCGAGACCCAGTACTTC. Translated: CASSGTSGGIETQYF.

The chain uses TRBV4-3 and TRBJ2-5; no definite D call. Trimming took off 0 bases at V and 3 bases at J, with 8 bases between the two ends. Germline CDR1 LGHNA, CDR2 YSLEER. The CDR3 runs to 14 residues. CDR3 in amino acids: CASSQDHSEETQYF. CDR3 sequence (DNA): TGCGCCAGCAGCCAAGACCATTCCGAAGAGACCCAGTACTTC.

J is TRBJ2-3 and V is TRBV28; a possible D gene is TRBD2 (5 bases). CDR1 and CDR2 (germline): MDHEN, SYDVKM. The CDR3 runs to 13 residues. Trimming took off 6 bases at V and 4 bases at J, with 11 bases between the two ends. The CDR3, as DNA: TGTGCCAGCAGCCCACGCGGGCCAGATACGCAGTATTTT. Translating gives CASSPRGPDTQYF.

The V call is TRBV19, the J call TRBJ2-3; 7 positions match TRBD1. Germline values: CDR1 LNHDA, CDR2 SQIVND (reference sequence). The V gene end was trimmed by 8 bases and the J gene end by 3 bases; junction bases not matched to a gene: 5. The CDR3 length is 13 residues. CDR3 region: CASSTGRTDTQYF. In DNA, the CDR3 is TGTGCCAGTTCGACAGGGCGGACAGATACGCAGTATTTT.

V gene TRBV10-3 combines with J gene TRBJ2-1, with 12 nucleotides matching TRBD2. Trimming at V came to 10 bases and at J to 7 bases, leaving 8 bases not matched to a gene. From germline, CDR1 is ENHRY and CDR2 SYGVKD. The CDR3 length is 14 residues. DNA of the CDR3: TGTGCCACCTCTAGCGGGGGGGGGTTGAATGAGCAGTTCTTC. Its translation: CATSSGGGLNEQFF.

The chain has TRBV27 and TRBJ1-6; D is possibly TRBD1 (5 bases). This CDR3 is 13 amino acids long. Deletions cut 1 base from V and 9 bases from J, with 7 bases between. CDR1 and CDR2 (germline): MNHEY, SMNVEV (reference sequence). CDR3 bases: TGTGCCAGCAGTTTATGGGACGGTTCACCCCTCCACTTT. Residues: CASSLWDGSPLHF.

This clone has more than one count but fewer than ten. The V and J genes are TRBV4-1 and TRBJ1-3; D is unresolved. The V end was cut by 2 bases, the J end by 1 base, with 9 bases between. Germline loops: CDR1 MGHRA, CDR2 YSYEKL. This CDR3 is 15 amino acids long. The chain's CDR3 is CASSQLEGSGNTIYF. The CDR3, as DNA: TGCGCCAGCAGCCAACTGGAGGGTTCTGGAAACACCATATATTTT.

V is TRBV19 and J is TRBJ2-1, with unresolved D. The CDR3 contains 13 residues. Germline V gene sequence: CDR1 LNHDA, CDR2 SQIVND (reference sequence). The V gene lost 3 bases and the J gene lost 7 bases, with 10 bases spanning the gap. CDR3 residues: CASSINHRNEQFF. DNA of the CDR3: TGTGCCAGTAGTATTAATCATCGGAATGAGCAGTTCTTC.

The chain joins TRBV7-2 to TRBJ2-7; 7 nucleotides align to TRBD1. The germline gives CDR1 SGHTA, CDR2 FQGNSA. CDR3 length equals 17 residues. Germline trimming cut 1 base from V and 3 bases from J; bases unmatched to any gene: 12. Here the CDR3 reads CASSLVPGQTIIYEQYF. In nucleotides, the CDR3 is TGTGCCAGCAGCTTAGTACCGGGACAGACGATTATCTACGAGCAGTACTTC.

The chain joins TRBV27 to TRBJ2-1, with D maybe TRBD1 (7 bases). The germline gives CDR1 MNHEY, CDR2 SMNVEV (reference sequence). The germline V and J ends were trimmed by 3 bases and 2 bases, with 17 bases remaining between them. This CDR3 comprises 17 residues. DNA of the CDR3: TGTGCCAGCAGTTTTCTAGTCCAGGGGGGCCCCTACAATGAGCAGTTCTTC. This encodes CASSFLVQGGPYNEQFF.

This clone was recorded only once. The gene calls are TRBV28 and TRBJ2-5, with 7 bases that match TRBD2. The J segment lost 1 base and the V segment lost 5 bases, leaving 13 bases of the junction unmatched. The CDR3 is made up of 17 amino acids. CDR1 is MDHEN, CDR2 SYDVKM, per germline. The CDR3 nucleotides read TGTGCCAGCAGTCCCGGTGGGCTAGCGGAGATCCAAGAGACCCAGTACTTC. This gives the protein CASSPGGLAEIQETQYF.

In DNA form, the CDR3 reads TGTGCCAGCACCCCCCCCCGGACGGCGAATTCACCCCTCCACTTT. Protein sequence: CASTPPRTANSPLHF. The V call is TRBV28, the J call TRBJ1-6, with no clear D. The CDR3 extends over 15 amino acids. The V gene lost 7 bases and the J gene lost 7 bases, with 17 bases spanning the gap. The germline V gene has CDR1 MDHEN and CDR2 SYDVKM.

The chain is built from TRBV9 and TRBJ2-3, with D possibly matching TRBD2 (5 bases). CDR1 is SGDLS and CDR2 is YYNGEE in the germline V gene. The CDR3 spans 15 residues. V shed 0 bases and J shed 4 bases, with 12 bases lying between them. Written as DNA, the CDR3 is TGTGCCAGCAGCGTAGGAACTAGTCCCTCAGATACGCAGTATTTT. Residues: CASSVGTSPSDTQYF.